This entry features one T cell receptor beta chain sequence. This clonotype was picked up many times. Its antigen target is currently unknown. No clone much larger than this one lies a single base away; base qualities are absent. The entry originates in a study of regulatory T cells in long-lasting Graves disease (dated by TCRdb to 2020 to 2022). In terms of the full investigation: Patients with newly diagnosed Graves' disease had been on antithyroid drugs for under 3 months. Peripheral blood TCR sequencing and RNA sequencing compared persistent Graves' disease patients with newly diagnosed Graves' disease patients. The study was registered as a clinical trial and conducted in China. A total of 33 samples were covered by TCR sequencing, comprising some 13 persistent and some 20 newly diagnosed Graves' disease patients. The paper as a whole reports these results and caveats: Preferential use of TRBV28, TRBJ1-2 and TRBJ2-5 was observed in persistent disease, whereas TRBV20-1 and TRBJ2-1 were favored in newly diagnosed disease. As a limitation, the authors acknowledged that the small sample size may reduce accuracy. Only peripheral blood was studied, because thyroid tissue, the primary lesion, was inaccessible. Sequencing and analysis were restricted to the TCR beta chain. Patients with persistent disease shared more public clonotypes (approximately 2,500) than newly diagnosed patients did (more than 900). Persistent Graves' disease patients showed lower TCR Shannon entropy and fewer highly expanded clones than newly diagnosed patients, suggesting clonal expansion.

The time point tag for this specimen amounts to: newly diagnosed GD, antithyroid drugs for less than 3 months. For both TCR sequencing and RNA sequencing, RNA was extracted from PBMCs using TRIzol. The diagnosis of Graves' disease was made according to American Thyroid Association guidelines. The patients came from an endocrinology department in Xi'an, China. From each patient, around 9 milliliters of peripheral blood was collected into an EDTA anticoagulant tube. Ficoll Paque Plus density gradient separation was used to isolate PBMCs, and no further T cell sorting was performed. RNA quality was checked with an Agilent 2100 Bioanalyzer and agarose gel, and concentration with a NanoDrop 2000. Library generation was performed with multiplex PCR. Instrument on record: Illumina HiSeq 4000. TCR beta libraries were built with iRepertoire HTBI primers and Arm-PCR amplification of CDR3 regions. Gel purification was performed on PCR products prior to sequencing. The source study handled its data this way. Across samples, 62 TRBV and 15 or so TRBJ segments were identified and used for gene usage analysis of CDR3 amino acid clonotypes. Filtered high-quality paired reads were merged into contigs using COPE and FqMerger. BLAST was used to align contigs to IMGT TRBV, TRBD and TRBJ reference genes, and CDR3 was defined according to IMGT. Highly expanded clones were defined as clonotypes with a frequency above 0.1%. Shannon entropy served as the measure of repertoire diversity, while the Gini coefficient captured V-J evenness. A clonotype found in more than one individual was treated as public. TCRdb took the public reads, trimmed them with fastp at Q25, ran MiXCR for clone calling and kept in-frame beta chains. Every entry covers one CDR3 protein and lists the most common genes and DNA from its rows. The V and J calls follow TCRdb's processing rather than the paper's. A total of 400,000 to 650,000 distinct CDR3 sequences appear in this sample, about 16% of them only once. In total, the top ten clones hold approximately 25% of the sample.

Looking up the germline V gene (reference sequence) yields CDR1 LGHDT and CDR2 YNNKEL. From the cysteine up to the phenylalanine, the CDR3 has a length of 14 residues. Only the CDR3 DNA stays, 42 bases, in frame from base 1. V is clipped by 0 bases and J by 1 base, and the sequence between their germline boundaries is 6 bases long. Separately, the same data were catalogued under a study of T cells in Graves' hyperthyroidism and ophthalmopathy. According to the second study: Stable Graves' hyperthyroidism was defined as no progression to ophthalmopathy during 18 months of follow-up. Hyperthyroidism patients were aged 18 to 65 years and newly diagnosed, with disease duration of less than 2 months. Any patient with an uncontrolled infection, another autoimmune disease, pregnancy or lactation was excluded. Diagnoses relied on clinical symptoms, serum thyroxine and TRAb, thyroid ultrasound and orbital computed tomography. A first-round RT-PCR of the TCR CDR3 used the HTBI primer set with the Qiagen OneStep RT-PCR kit. Blood samples also contained most of the expanded thyroid clonotypes (frequency above 0.001), which suggests that blood repertoires may reflect thyroid immune responses. A 13 V-J signature model separated ophthalmopathy from stable hyperthyroidism, with approximately 87% sensitivity and roughly 81% specificity in cross-validation and 80%/75% in testing. In validation, progression to ophthalmopathy was predicted by the model with 70% to 71% sensitivity and 72.22% specificity, a median of about 6.4 months before onset. To identify TCR V-J signatures that set the groups apart, the researchers used a discovery cohort of roughly 100 patients, made up of some 41 with Graves' ophthalmopathy and 55 to 65 with stable Graves' hyperthyroidism. An independent validation cohort of fewer than 20 hyperthyroidism patients and more than 15 patients who later progressed to ophthalmopathy tested prospective prediction of ophthalmopathy. For training and testing, the 100 or so patients in the discovery cohort were randomly divided in a 7:3 ratio. The study also compared thyroid tissue and blood T-cell repertoires from roughly 6 Graves' hyperthyroidism patients. After blood sampling, hyperthyroidism patients were treated with methimazole at a starting dose of 30 mg daily, and ophthalmopathy patients were treated with high-dose intravenous methylprednisolone. Libraries were constructed in a second round of multiplex PCR, after which size selection and purification were carried out. Sequencing of the libraries was done on an Illumina HiSeq2000 using paired-end 100 bp reads. SOAPnuke was used to process the raw data, removing reads that contained adapters or uncalled bases, had a mean Phred below 15, or lacked an exact match to the constant primer or identifier. High-quality paired reads were merged with COPE v1.2.5, and unique nucleotide sequences were defined as clonotypes. Clonotypes were aligned to IMGT TRBV, TRBD and TRBJ reference segments using MiTCR v1.1. The analysis included only V-J combinations with a frequency above 0.0001, which together covered roughly 99% of the repertoires. A TCS score was defined as the ratio of F50 (clonal expansion) to E x V (chaos), with BLOSUM62-based TCRdist applied between CDR3 peptides within each V-J. Welch's t-statistics and random forest reduced 450 to 600 V-J features to 10 to 15, which were used in a naive Bayes classifier (R e1071). No statistical method was used to fix the sample size in advance, and group allocation was not hidden from the investigators. TCR Vbeta CDR3 sequencing of 120 to 150 peripheral blood samples (roughly 41 ophthalmopathy, 75 to 85 hyperthyroidism and roughly 17 progressor patients) is reported in the paper.

The receptor comes from a woman aged 40-65 years with Graves disease. Donor details come from another sample of the same person, matched by shared clones. The sample in question was peripheral blood mononuclear cells (PBMCs), obtained at new diagnosis, from a patient treated with antithyroid drugs. The rearrangement joined TRBV3-1 to TRBJ1-1, with the D gene uncertain. The DNA sequence is given as TGTGCCAGCAGCCAAGATCTGGGGAACACTGAAGCTTTCTTT. Its amino acids are CASSQDLGNTEAFF.